This T cell receptor (beta chain) originates from a study of identical twins. Study results and limitations: Insertions were reduced in abundant cord blood beta clonotypes but not in memory repertoires.

TCRdb re-analysed the 5' RACE reads in MiXCR, keeping a single row per CDR3 protein. This sample has 400,000 to 650,000 distinct CDR3 sequences; roughly a fifth occur once, and the top ten carry around 0.9%. The table lists this clonotype with a few counts. Antigen specificity is unknown. Looked up from germline, CDR1 is SGHRS and CDR2 is YFSETQ. J gave up 6 bases and V 3 bases, and 11 bases lay outside the gene matches. There are 15 residues in the CDR3. The same sample was also used in a study of T cells expressing NK-cell markers. That study adds: In about six donors, dominant CD3+CD56+NKG2C+ clonotypes ranked among the top 10 CD8+ clonotypes.

Material for sequencing was CD4+ T cells sorted from blood. The genes are TRBV5-1 and TRBJ1-2, with 7 nucleotides matching TRBD1. The clonotype comes from a woman between 18 and 29 years old in good health. CDR3 protein: CASSSSPWDSDGYTF. The CDR3 region has the DNA TGCGCCAGCAGCTCCTCCCCCTGGGACAGTGATGGCTACACCTTC.